This section outlines one T cell receptor beta chain sequence together with its context. The trim removed 8 bases at V and 5 bases at J, leaving 12 bases unmatched. The CDR3 runs to 15 residues. Germline V gives CDR1 MNHEY, CDR2 SVGAGI. As for time point: pre-treatment baseline. Disease control meant complete response, partial response or stable disease at 12 weeks. These data are taken from a study of blood T cell dynamics during melanoma immunotherapy. The assay was immunoSEQ multiplex PCR, and TCRdb's table has in-frame clones only and misses some. The sample lists 8,000 to 10,000 clones, roughly 90% occurring once.

The TCR sequence derives from a human donor with melanoma. The chain uses TRBV6-5 and TRBJ2-5, with 9 bases lining up with TRBD1. Source: blood, taken from a patient treated with checkpoint blockade. Here the CDR3 DNA reads TGTGCCAGCTCCGCGCGTGGGACAGGGTGGGAGACCCAGTACTTC. This codes for CASSARGTGWETQYF.